The next 27 T cell receptor beta chains were all read from a single sample in a study of blood T cell repertoires in COVID-19. Method: immunoSEQ multiplex PCR; TCRdb's copy keeps in-frame clones and lacks some. The data show about 240,000 clones, roughly 82% seen once. Sequencing was done on a sample of peripheral blood. Receptors were obtained from an elderly man with acute or convalescent COVID-19.

J is TRBJ1-6 and V is TRBV28; D unresolved. V lost 10 bases, J lost 3 bases, and 10 bases lay in between. The CDR3 consists of 13 residues. Germline V gene sequence: CDR1 MDHEN, CDR2 SYDVKM. The CDR3 DNA sequence: TGTGCCACCACAGCTCGCTATAATTCACCCCTCCACTTT. Translation: CATTARYNSPLHF.

The sample holds one count of this clone. The CDR3 coding sequence is TGTGCCATCAGTGACAGGCAGGACACCGGGGAGCTGTTTTTT. It is translated as CAISDRQDTGELFF. The V and J genes are TRBV10-3 and TRBJ2-2; D is unclear. The CDR3 runs 14 residues. V gave up 3 bases and J gave up 3 bases, with 8 bases separating them. The germline CDR1 and CDR2 sequences are ENHRY and SYGVKD.

The chain carries TRBV9 and TRBJ2-2, with D perhaps TRBD1 (6 bases). V was trimmed by 3 bases and J by 6 bases, leaving 12 bases between them. Germline CDR1 and CDR2: SGDLS and YYNGEE. The CDR3 is 14 amino acids. The DNA of the CDR3 is TGTGCCAGCAGCGGGGACACCCCATCCGGGGAGCTGTTTTTT. Amino acid sequence: CASSGDTPSGELFF.

V usage is TRBV7-9 and J usage is TRBJ1-1; TRBD1 is a possible D gene (6 bases). Trimming shortened V by 5 bases and J by 5 bases, and 15 bases separated the two germline ends. CDR3 length: 14 residues. Germline V lookup: CDR1 SEHNR, CDR2 FQNEAQ (reference sequence). The CDR3 loop reads CASSQEGVRTEAFF. DNA of the CDR3: TGTGCCAGCAGCCAAGAGGGGGTTCGGACTGAAGCTTTCTTT.

In DNA, the CDR3 is TGTGCCAGCAGTGCCCGTGTACAGTTGAACACTGAAGCTTTCTTT. Amino acid sequence: CASSARVQLNTEAFF. The V and J genes are TRBV2 and TRBJ1-1; D not resolved. Trimming shortened V by 4 bases and J by 0 bases, and 12 bases separated the two germline ends. Germline CDR1 and CDR2: SNHLY and FYNNEI. The CDR3 has 15 residues.

The V gene is TRBV4-3, the J gene TRBJ2-1, with 13 bases aligning to TRBD2. CDR1 is LGHNA, CDR2 YSLEER, per germline. This CDR3 is 21 amino acids long. The trim removed 1 base at V and 5 bases at J, leaving 17 bases unmatched. CDR3 DNA sequence: TGCGCCAGCAGCCAAGCCGCCCTAGGAACTAGCGGGGGGGCATCCCACAATGAGCAGTTCTTC. Protein sequence: CASSQAALGTSGGASHNEQFF.

V is TRBV10-1 and J is TRBJ1-6; 7 bases match TRBD1. V shed 6 bases and J 13 bases; nucleotides not matched to a gene: 6. Germline CDR1 and CDR2: WNHNN and SYGVQD (reference sequence). The CDR3 runs 12 residues. The CDR3 spells CASSGTESPLHF. In DNA form, the CDR3 reads TGCGCCAGCAGCGGGACAGAGTCTCCCCTCCACTTT.

The chain carries TRBV24-1 and TRBJ2-1, with D tentatively TRBD2 (6 bases). The CDR3 is 15 residues long. Between the trimmed V and J ends, which lost 5 bases and 0 bases, there was a span of 10 bases. Germline CDR1 and CDR2: KGHDR and SFDVKD. CDR3 in amino acids: CATSAGSFSYNEQFF. The CDR3 DNA follows: TGTGCCACCAGTGCCGGGAGCTTCTCCTACAATGAGCAGTTCTTC.

The chain carries TRBV18 and TRBJ2-7; 8 nucleotides agree with TRBD1. The CDR3 sequence is 17 residues long. Germline CDR1 and CDR2: KGHSH and LQKENI. V dropped 0 bases and J dropped 6; count of bases not matched to a gene: 13. CDR3 DNA: TGTGCCAGCTCACCACCGGGGCAGGGGGCGAGAGGAGGCGAGCAGTACTTC. Amino acid sequence: CASSPPGQGARGGEQYF. Filled out from reference TRBV18 and TRBJ2-7, the complete variable domain reads NAGVMQNPRHLVRRRGQEARLRCSPMKGHSHVYWYRQLPEEGLKFMVYLQKENIIDESGMPKERFSAEFPKEGPSILRIQQVVRGDSAAYFCASSPPGQGARGGEQYFGPGTRLTVT.

The V call is TRBV4-3, the J call TRBJ1-1; 7 bases fit TRBD1. Germline V lookup: CDR1 LGHNA, CDR2 YSLEER. The CDR3 sequence is 15 residues long. Unmatched junction bases numbered 8, after V lost 4 bases and J lost 3 bases. The CDR3 reads CASSPSQGGHTEAFF. Written as DNA, the CDR3 is TGCGCCAGCAGCCCTAGTCAGGGGGGCCACACTGAAGCTTTCTTT.

This clone was seen only a few times. The same CDR3 also results from other DNA sequences found in this sample. The gene calls are TRBV27 and TRBJ1-5; 7 nucleotides match TRBD1. The junction had 4 bases not matched to a gene; V was cut back by 4 bases and J by 7 bases. CDR3 length: 13 residues. Per the germline V gene, CDR1 is MNHEY and CDR2 is SMNVEV (reference sequence). CDR3 protein: CASSYRGGQPQHF. The CDR3 nucleotides are TGTGCCAGCAGTTACAGGGGAGGCCAGCCCCAGCATTTT.

This clone has a handful of counts. The chain carries TRBV15 and TRBJ1-5, with D perhaps matching TRBD1 (5 bases). CDR1 is LNHNV and CDR2 is YYDKDF in the germline V gene (reference sequence). Between the trimmed V and J ends, which lost 5 bases and 4 bases, there was a span of 15 bases. This CDR3 comprises 15 residues. The CDR3 sequence is CATSRQLDSNQPQHF. The CDR3 DNA reads as TGTGCCACCAGCCGCCAACTCGACAGTAATCAGCCCCAGCATTTT.

This sequence joins TRBV7-2 and TRBJ1-2; tentative D call: TRBD1 (5 bases). V was shortened by 1 base and J by 8 bases, with 11 bases between the two germline ends. Germline V gives CDR1 SGHTA, CDR2 FQGNSA. The CDR3 extends over 13 amino acids. This chain's CDR3 is CASSLGQPRGYTF. The CDR3 DNA follows: TGTGCCAGCAGCTTAGGACAGCCGCGGGGCTACACCTTC. The full variable domain, its missing parts supplied by reference TRBV7-2 and TRBJ1-2, is GAGVSQSPSNKVTEKGKDVELRCDPISGHTALYWYRQSLGQGLEFLIYFQGNSAPDKSGLPSDRFSAERTGGSVSTLTIQRTQQEDSAVYLCASSLGQPRGYTFGSGTRLTVV.

In its sample, this clone was seen a few times. The V and J genes are TRBV27 and TRBJ2-1; D is possibly TRBD2 (7 bases). The germline V gene has CDR1 MNHEY and CDR2 SMNVEV (reference sequence). CDR3 length: 14 amino acids. Between the trimmed V and J ends, which lost 10 bases and 3 bases, there was a span of 16 bases. This chain's CDR3 is CATKAGAGYNEQFF. As DNA, the CDR3 is TGTGCCACCAAGGCGGGGGCCGGCTACAATGAGCAGTTCTTC.

In this sample, this clone turned up once. The chain employs TRBV5-6 and TRBJ1-5; 12 nucleotides line up with TRBD1. CDR1 SGHDT and CDR2 YYEEEE come from the germline V gene. Trimming took 4 bases from V and 3 from J; bases not matched to a gene: 5. The CDR3 has 16 amino acids. The CDR3 loop reads CASSTGTGGLNQPQHF. The CDR3 bases are TGTGCCAGCAGCACAGGGACAGGGGGCCTCAATCAGCCCCAGCATTTT.

This rearrangement joins TRBV27 to TRBJ2-3; TRBD1 matches at 8 bases. Germline assignment: CDR1 MNHEY and CDR2 SMNVEV (reference sequence). This CDR3 has 14 amino acids. The V gene end was trimmed by 6 bases and the J gene end by 6 bases; junction bases not matched to a gene: 8. The CDR3 loop reads CASRTGTGVDTQYF. CDR3 nucleotides: TGTGCCAGCAGGACCGGGACAGGAGTTGATACGCAGTATTTT.

This clone was found a few times. The chain combines TRBV28 with TRBJ2-5; 8 bases are shared with TRBD2. The CDR3 has 15 amino acids. Germline CDR1 MDHEN, CDR2 SYDVKM. J was trimmed by 4 bases and V by 4 bases; bases with no gene match: 8. In DNA form, the CDR3 reads TGTGCCAGCAGTTCCCCCAGCCGGGAGGGAGAGACCCAGTACTTC. Protein product: CASSSPSREGETQYF.

The chain carries TRBV11-3 and TRBJ2-7, with D perhaps TRBD1 (5 bases). This CDR3 spans 14 amino acids. Germline CDR1 SGHNT, CDR2 YENEEA. Trimming pared 1 base from V and 5 bases from J, leaving 12 bases between. The CDR3 here is CASSLGAGFDEQYF. The CDR3, as DNA: TGTGCCAGCAGCTTAGGGGCAGGGTTCGACGAGCAGTACTTC.

The rearrangement links TRBV7-9 to TRBJ2-1, with TRBD2 identical over 13 bases. The CDR3 runs 17 residues. Per the germline V gene, CDR1 is SEHNR and CDR2 is FQNEAQ (reference sequence). The junction had 8 bases not matched to a gene; V was cut back by 5 bases and J by 4 bases. The CDR3 DNA reads TGTGCCAGCAGCCAGGGGGGACTAGCGGGAAGGTACAATGAGCAGTTCTTC. Translated, it gives CASSQGGLAGRYNEQFF.

This chain joins TRBV7-6 and TRBJ1-5; no clear D gene. Germline CDR1 is SGHVS and CDR2 is FNYEAQ. The CDR3 covers 16 residues. With 1 base removed from V and 2 bases from J, the gap between germline ends came to 12 bases. CDR3 sequence (DNA): TGTGCCAGCAGCTTAGGCCCCCGACATGGCAATCAGCCCCAGCATTTT. This translates into CASSLGPRHGNQPQHF.

The V call is TRBV2, the J call TRBJ1-3, with 8 bases fitting TRBD1. V lost 6 bases to trimming and J lost 2 bases; unmatched junction nucleotides: 6. The V gene's germline CDR1 is SNHLY and CDR2 FYNNEI. The CDR3 has 15 amino acids. Here the CDR3 DNA reads TGTGCCAGCAGCGCAGAACAGGGGGCTGGAAACACCATATATTTT. Its protein product is CASSAEQGAGNTIYF. Variable domain in full (rest from reference TRBV2 and TRBJ1-3): EPEVTQTPSHQVTQMGQEVILRCVPISNHLYFYWYRQILGQKVEFLVSFYNNEISEKSEIFDDQFSVERPDGSNFTLKIRSTKLEDSAMYFCASSAEQGAGNTIYFGEGSWLTVV.

This clone was observed a few times. The chain is built from TRBV9 and TRBJ2-1, with 10 bases that match TRBD1. The V gene end was trimmed by 2 bases and the J gene end by 3 bases; junction bases not matched to a gene: 2. CDR1 and CDR2 (germline): SGDLS, YYNGEE. The CDR3 length is 15 residues. The CDR3 spells CASSVTGGSYNEQFF. The CDR3 coding sequence is TGTGCCAGCAGCGTGACAGGGGGCAGCTACAATGAGCAGTTCTTC.

The rearrangement uses TRBV18 and TRBJ1-2; D possibly corresponds to TRBD1 (6 bases). Germline CDR1 reads KGHSH; CDR2 reads LQKENI. This CDR3 region has 14 residues. The V end lost 3 bases, the J end lost 7 bases, and 15 bases lay between the germline ends. In DNA, the CDR3 is TGTGCCAGCTCACCTATTCACAGGGAGAGTGGCTACACCTTC. As protein: CASSPIHRESGYTF.

V gene TRBV5-1 combines with J gene TRBJ2-3; 10 bases line up with TRBD2. After removal of 6 bases from V and 2 bases from J, the junction contained 6 bases not matched to a gene. CDR1 is SGHRS and CDR2 is YFSETQ in the germline V gene. The length of the CDR3 is 15 residues. DNA for the CDR3: TGCGCCAGCATGTCTAGCGGGGGCCCCACAGATACGCAGTATTTT. It yields the protein CASMSSGGPTDTQYF.

V gene TRBV6-1 combines with J gene TRBJ1-4; 8 bases match TRBD1. There are 16 residues in the CDR3. J was trimmed by 0 bases and V by 3 bases; bases with no gene match: 3. Germline values: CDR1 MNHNS, CDR2 SASEGT. As DNA, the CDR3 is TGTGCCAGCAGTGACTGGGACAGGACAACTAATGAAAAACTGTTTTTT. Protein sequence: CASSDWDRTTNEKLFF.

V and J are TRBV5-1 and TRBJ2-5; 7 bases map to TRBD1. Germline V gene lookup returns CDR1 SGHRS and CDR2 YFSETQ. V was clipped by 1 base and J by 3 bases; unmatched bases: 6. The CDR3 is made up of 15 amino acids. CDR3 protein: CASSLTPGQKETQYF. CDR3 DNA: TGCGCCAGCAGCTTGACACCGGGACAGAAAGAGACCCAGTACTTC.

The chain combines TRBV7-2 with TRBJ2-2; 9 bases are a match to TRBD1. Trimming cost V 1 base and J 4 bases; bases outside gene matches: 10. This CDR3 is 18 amino acids long. Germline lookup yields CDR1 SGHTA and CDR2 FQGNSA. CDR3 residues: CASSLGGGGQGPTGELFF. CDR3 in DNA: TGTGCCAGCAGCTTAGGTGGTGGGGGACAGGGCCCCACCGGGGAGCTGTTTTTT.